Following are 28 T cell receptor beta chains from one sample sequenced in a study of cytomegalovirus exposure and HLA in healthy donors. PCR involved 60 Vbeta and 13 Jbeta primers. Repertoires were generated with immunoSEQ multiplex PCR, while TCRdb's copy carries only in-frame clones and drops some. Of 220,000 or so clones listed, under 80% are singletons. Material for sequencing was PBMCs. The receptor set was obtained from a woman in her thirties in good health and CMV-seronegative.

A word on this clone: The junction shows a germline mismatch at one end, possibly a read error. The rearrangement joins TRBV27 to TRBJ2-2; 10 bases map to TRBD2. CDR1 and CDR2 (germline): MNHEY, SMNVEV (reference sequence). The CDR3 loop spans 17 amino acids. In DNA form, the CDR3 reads TGTGTCAGCAGTCCTCGGGAAGCGGGAGGGCCCGCCGGGGAGCTGTTTTTT. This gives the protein CVSSPREAGGPAGELFF.

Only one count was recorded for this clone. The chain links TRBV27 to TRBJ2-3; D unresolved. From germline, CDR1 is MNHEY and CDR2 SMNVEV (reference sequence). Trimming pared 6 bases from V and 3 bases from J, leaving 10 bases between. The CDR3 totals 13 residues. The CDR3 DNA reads TGTGCCAGCAGGAACAGCTTAACAGATACGCAGTATTTT. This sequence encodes CASRNSLTDTQYF.

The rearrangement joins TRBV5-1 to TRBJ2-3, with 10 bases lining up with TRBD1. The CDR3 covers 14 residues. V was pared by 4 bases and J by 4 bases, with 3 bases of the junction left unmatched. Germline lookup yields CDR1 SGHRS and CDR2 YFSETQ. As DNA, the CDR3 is TGCGCCAGCAGCCGGGACAGGGGTCCAGATACGCAGTATTTT. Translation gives CASSRDRGPDTQYF.

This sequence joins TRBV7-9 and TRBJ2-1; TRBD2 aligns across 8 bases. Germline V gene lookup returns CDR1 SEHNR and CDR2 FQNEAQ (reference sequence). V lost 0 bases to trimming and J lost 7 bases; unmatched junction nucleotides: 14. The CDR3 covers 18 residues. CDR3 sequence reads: CASSLAWVQLAVGNEQFF. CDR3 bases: TGTGCCAGCAGCTTAGCGTGGGTTCAACTAGCGGTCGGAAATGAGCAGTTCTTC.

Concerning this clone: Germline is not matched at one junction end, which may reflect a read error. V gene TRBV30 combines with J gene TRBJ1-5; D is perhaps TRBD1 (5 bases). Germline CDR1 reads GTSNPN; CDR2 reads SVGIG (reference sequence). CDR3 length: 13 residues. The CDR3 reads CDWRGGGNQPQHF. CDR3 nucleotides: TGTGACTGGAGAGGAGGGGGCAATCAGCCCCAGCATTTT.

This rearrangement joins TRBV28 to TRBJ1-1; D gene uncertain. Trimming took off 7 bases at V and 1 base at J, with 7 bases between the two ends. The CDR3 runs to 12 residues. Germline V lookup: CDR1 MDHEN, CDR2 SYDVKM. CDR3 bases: TGTGCCAGCAATTCGGGGAACACTGAAGCTTTCTTT. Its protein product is CASNSGNTEAFF.

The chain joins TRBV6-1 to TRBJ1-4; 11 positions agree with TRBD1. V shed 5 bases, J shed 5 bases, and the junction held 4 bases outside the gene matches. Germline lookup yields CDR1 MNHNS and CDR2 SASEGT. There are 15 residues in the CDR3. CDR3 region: CASSLWTGGNEKLFF. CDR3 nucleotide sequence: TGTGCCAGCAGTCTTTGGACAGGGGGCAATGAAAAACTGTTTTTT.

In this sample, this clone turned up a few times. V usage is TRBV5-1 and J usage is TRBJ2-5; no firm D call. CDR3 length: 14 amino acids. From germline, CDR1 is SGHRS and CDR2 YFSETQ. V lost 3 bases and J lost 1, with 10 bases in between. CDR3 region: CASSYSGFQETQYF. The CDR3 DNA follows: TGCGCCAGCAGCTACTCCGGGTTCCAAGAGACCCAGTACTTC.

The CDR3 region has the DNA TGTGCCAGCAGTGAAAGGGAGAGCTATGGCTACACCTTC. It translates to CASSERESYGYTF. The chain links TRBV2 to TRBJ1-2; no clear D. This CDR3 contains 13 residues. CDR1 is SNHLY, CDR2 FYNNEI, per germline. The ends were cut back, 2 bases at V and 4 bases at J, with 8 bases in the middle.

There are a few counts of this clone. This CDR3 is CASSTPGQGHNEQFF. CDR3 nucleotides: TGTGCCAGCAGCACACCGGGACAGGGTCACAATGAGCAGTTCTTC. The rearrangement links TRBV5-4 to TRBJ2-1; TRBD1 agrees at 9 bases. V dropped 4 bases and J dropped 5; count of bases not matched to a gene: 7. The CDR3 length is 15 residues. CDR1 SGHNT and CDR2 YYREEE come from the germline V gene (reference sequence).

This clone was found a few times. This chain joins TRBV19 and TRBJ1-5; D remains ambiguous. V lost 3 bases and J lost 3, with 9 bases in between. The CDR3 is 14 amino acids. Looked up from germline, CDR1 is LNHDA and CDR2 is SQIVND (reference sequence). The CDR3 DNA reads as TGTGCCAGTAGTATGGGAGATGACAATCAGCCCCAGCATTTT. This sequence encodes CASSMGDDNQPQHF.

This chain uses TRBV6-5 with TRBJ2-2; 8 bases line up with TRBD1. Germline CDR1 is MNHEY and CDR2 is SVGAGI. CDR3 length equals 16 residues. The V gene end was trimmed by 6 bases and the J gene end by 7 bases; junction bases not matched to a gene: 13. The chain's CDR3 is CASSYGQGFGVGELFF. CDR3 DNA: TGTGCCAGCAGCTACGGACAGGGCTTTGGGGTCGGGGAGCTGTTTTTT.

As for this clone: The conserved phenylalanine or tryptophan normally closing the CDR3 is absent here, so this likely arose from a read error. CDR3 coding DNA: TGTGCCAGCAGTGCAAAGGGGGCACGGACTGAAGCTTTCCTT. Protein: CASSAKGARTEAFL. The chain is built from TRBV6-1 and TRBJ1-1, with 7 bases lining up with TRBD1. Unmatched junction bases numbered 7, after V lost 4 bases and J lost 5 bases. CDR3 size: 14 residues. Germline V lookup: CDR1 MNHNS, CDR2 SASEGT.

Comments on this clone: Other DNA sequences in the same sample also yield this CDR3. CDR3 residues: CAWSDRDEQFF. The CDR3, as DNA: TGTGCCTGGAGTGACCGGGATGAGCAGTTCTTC. V usage is TRBV30 and J usage is TRBJ2-1; D is unclear. Germline V gives CDR1 GTSNPN, CDR2 SVGIG (reference sequence). V lost 1 base to trimming and J lost 8 bases, with 6 bases between them. This CDR3 region has 11 residues.

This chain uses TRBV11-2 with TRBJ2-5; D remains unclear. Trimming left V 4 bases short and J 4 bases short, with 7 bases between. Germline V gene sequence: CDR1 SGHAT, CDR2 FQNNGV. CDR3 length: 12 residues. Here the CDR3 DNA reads TGTGCCAGCAGCTCCATCGGAGAGACCCAGTACTTC. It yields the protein CASSSIGETQYF.

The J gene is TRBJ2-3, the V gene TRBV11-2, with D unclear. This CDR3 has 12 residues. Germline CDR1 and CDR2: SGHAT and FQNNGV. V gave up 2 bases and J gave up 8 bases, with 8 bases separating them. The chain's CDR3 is CASSLFLATQYF. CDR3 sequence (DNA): TGTGCCAGCAGCTTATTCTTGGCTACGCAGTATTTT.

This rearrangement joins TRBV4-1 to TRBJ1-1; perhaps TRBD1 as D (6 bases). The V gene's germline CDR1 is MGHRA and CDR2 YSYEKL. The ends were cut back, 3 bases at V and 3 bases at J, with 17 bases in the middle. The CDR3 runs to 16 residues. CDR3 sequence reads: CASSQMGQGWDTEAFF. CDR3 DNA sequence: TGCGCCAGCAGCCAGATGGGGCAGGGGTGGGACACTGAAGCTTTCTTT.

The CDR3 nucleotides are TGTGCCAGCAGTTCTTTCCGGGACAGGGGAACCGGGGAGCTGTTTTTT. This translates into CASSSFRDRGTGELFF. V and J are TRBV6-5 and TRBJ2-2; TRBD1 matches at 10 bases. The CDR3 extends over 16 amino acids. V trimming: 4 bases; J trimming: 5 bases; junction bases outside the gene matches: 7. Per germline, CDR1 MNHEY and CDR2 SVGAGI.

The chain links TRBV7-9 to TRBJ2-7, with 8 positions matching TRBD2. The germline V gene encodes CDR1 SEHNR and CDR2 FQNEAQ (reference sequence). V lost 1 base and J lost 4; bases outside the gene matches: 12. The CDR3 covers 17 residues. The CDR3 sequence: CASSLGLTTSESYEQYF. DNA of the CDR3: TGTGCCAGCAGCTTAGGATTAACGACTAGCGAGTCTTACGAGCAGTACTTC.

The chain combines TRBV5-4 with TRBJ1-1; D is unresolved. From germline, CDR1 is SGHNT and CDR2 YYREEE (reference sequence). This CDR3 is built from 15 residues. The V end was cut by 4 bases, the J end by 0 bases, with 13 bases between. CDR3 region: CASSPGGRMNTEAFF. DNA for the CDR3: TGTGCCAGCAGCCCCGGAGGTCGGATGAACACTGAAGCTTTCTTT.

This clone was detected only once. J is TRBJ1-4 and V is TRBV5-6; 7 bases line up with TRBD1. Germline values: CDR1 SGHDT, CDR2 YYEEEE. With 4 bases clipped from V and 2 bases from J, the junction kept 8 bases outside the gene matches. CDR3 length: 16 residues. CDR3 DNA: TGTGCCAGCAGCCCGAACAGGGGAAAGACTAATGAAAAACTGTTTTTT. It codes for CASSPNRGKTNEKLFF.

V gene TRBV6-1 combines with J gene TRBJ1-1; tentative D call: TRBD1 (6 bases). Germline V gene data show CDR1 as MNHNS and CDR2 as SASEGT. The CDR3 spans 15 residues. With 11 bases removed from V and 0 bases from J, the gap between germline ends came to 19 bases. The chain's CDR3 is CALQGQKFMNTEAFF. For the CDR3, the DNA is TGTGCCCTCCAGGGACAAAAATTTATGAACACTGAAGCTTTCTTT.

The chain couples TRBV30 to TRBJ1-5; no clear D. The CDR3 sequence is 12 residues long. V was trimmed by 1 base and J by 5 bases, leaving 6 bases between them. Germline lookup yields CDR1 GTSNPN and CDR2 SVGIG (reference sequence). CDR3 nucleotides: TGTGCCTGGAGTGGTCTTGATCAGCCCCAGCATTTT. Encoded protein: CAWSGLDQPQHF.

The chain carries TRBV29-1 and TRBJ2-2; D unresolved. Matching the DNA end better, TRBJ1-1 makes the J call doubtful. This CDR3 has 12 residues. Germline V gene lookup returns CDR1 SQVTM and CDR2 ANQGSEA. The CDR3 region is CSVSEAGTEAFF. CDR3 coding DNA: TGCAGCGTCTCAGAGGCTGGTACTGAAGCTTTCTTT.

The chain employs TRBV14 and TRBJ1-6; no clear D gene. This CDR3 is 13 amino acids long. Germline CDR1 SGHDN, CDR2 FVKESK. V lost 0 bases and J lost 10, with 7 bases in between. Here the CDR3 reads CASSQELESPLHF. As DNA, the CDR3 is TGTGCCAGCAGCCAAGAACTAGAATCACCCCTCCACTTT.

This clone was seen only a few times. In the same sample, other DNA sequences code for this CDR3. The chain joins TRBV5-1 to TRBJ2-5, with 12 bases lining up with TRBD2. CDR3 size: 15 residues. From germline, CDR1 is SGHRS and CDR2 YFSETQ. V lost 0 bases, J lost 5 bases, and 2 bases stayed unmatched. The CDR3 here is CASSLGLAGGETQYF. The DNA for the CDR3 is TGCGCCAGCAGCTTGGGGCTAGCGGGAGGGGAGACCCAGTACTTC.

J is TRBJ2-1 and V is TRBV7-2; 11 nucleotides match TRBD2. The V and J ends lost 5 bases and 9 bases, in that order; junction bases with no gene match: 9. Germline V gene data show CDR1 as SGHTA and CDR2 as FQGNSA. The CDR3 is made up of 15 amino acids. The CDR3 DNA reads TGTGCCAGCAGCCGTTCTAGCGGGGGGCTGGGTGAGCAGTTCTTC. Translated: CASSRSSGGLGEQFF. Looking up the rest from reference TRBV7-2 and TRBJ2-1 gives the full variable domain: GAGVSQSPSNKVTEKGKDVELRCDPISGHTALYWYRQSLGQGLEFLIYFQGNSAPDKSGLPSDRFSAERTGGSVSTLTIQRTQQEDSAVYLCASSRSSGGLGEQFFGPGTRLTVL.

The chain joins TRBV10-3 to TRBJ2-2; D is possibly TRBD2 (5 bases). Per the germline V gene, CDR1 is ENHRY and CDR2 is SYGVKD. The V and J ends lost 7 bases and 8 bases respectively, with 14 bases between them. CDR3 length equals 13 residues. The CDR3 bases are TGTGCCATCACTTCCCCTCGGACTGGGGAGCTGTTTTTT. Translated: CAITSPRTGELFF.